A selection of T cell receptor beta chains follows, all from one sample in a study of cytomegalovirus exposure and HLA in healthy donors. Method: immunoSEQ multiplex PCR; TCRdb's copy keeps in-frame clones and lacks some. The sample yields 95,000 to 150,000 clones, roughly a tenth seen once. The sample taken for sequencing was PBMCs. Receptors were obtained from a woman between 18 and 29 years old in good health and CMV-seropositive. Both conserved end residues are part of each CDR3.

j_call v_call cdr3_aa
TRBJ2-1 TRBV29-1 CSARLAVITIGQFF
TRBJ2-6 TRBV9 CASSVRLADKSGANVLTF
TRBJ2-7 TRBV30 CAWSYGTSGRASYEQYF
TRBJ1-1 TRBV19 CASTHGGGGLTEAFF
TRBJ2-7 TRBV2 CASSGGTGDEQYF
TRBJ2-7 TRBV2 CASRRLQSYEQYF
TRBJ1-4 TRBV7-9 CASSDSIGVLEKLFF
TRBJ2-4 TRBV19 CASSILVPGLAKNIQYF
TRBJ1-2 TRBV6-1 CASSEDQAGSYGYTF
TRBJ1-1 TRBV29-1 CSVEDSRDSLNTEAFF
TRBJ1-1 TRBV29-1 CSVSGMNTEAFF
TRBJ2-1 TRBV27 CASSPHTGEIYEQFF
TRBJ2-2 TRBV13 CASSLQGGAVGELFF
TRBJ1-2 TRBV5-6 CASSLEQGGGYTF
TRBJ1-1 TRBV6-5 CASSFRQAVEAFF
TRBJ2-1 TRBV5-1 CASSLNRDSADYNEQFF
TRBJ2-5 TRBV10-2 CASRGTSGQETQYF
TRBJ2-5 TRBV14 CASSPVGTSGPQGTQYF
TRBJ2-7 TRBV25-1 CASSGTGGGYEQYF
TRBJ1-4 TRBV19 CASSIERTGGAYEKLFF
TRBJ2-1 TRBV4-1 CASSQIDIFTYNEQFF
TRBJ1-1 TRBV7-8 CASSIPKTGGGTEAFF
TRBJ2-7 TRBV30 CAWGTSLYEQYF
TRBJ2-1 TRBV30 CAWSVLGHEQFF
TRBJ2-1 TRBV7-6 CASSLNPPWEFSYNEQFF
TRBJ1-5 TRBV6-6 CASSPNAGLGNQPQHF
TRBJ2-1 TRBV11-2 CASSSLAGGGEQFF
TRBJ1-2 TRBV6-5 CASSYGRGYGYTF
TRBJ1-5 TRBV27 CASSSTGTDYQPQHF
TRBJ2-7 TRBV7-6 CASSSRDTLYEQYF
TRBJ2-5 TRBV19 CASNRGTNQETQYF
TRBJ2-7 TRBV30 CAWSRTALYEQYF
TRBJ1-1 TRBV7-9 CASSFRAGDTEAFF
TRBJ1-2 TRBV28 CASSFYRDMGYTF
TRBJ2-1 TRBV5-1 CASTRQAGGGYNEQFF
TRBJ2-2 TRBV27 CASSPRVTGTGELFF
TRBJ1-2 TRBV29-1 CSVVDRAYRYTF
TRBJ1-5 TRBV5-4 CASTLWGSNQPQHF
TRBJ2-3 TRBV7-9 CASSSRPGLEDTDTQYF
TRBJ2-7 TRBV5-5 CASSPAGTGTHEQYF